These 9 T cell receptor beta chains were all obtained from the same sample, sequenced in a study of T cells after yellow fever vaccination. TCRdb re-derived calls from the 5' RACE reads in MiXCR, one entry per CDR3 protein. The sample includes 300,000 to 400,000 distinct CDR3 sequences, roughly a tenth of them seen just once. The sample in question was CD4+ T cells sorted from PBMCs, obtained 45 days after the yellow fever booster vaccination. The receptors come from a man younger than 30 who received the YFV17D yellow fever vaccine.

J is TRBJ2-5 and V is TRBV5-4; D is unclear. This CDR3 has 13 residues. CDR1 is SGHNT, CDR2 YYREEE, per germline (reference sequence). Trimming took 3 bases from V and 5 from J, leaving 11 bases between them. The CDR3 sequence is CASSSVDLETQYF. DNA of the CDR3: TGTGCCAGCAGCTCCGTCGACCTGGAGACCCAGTACTTC. Variable domain in full (rest from reference TRBV5-4 and TRBJ2-5): ETGVTQSPTHLIKTRGQQVTLRCSSQSGHNTVSWYQQALGQGPQFIFQYYREEENGRGNFPPRFSGLQFPNYSSELNVNALELDDSALYLCASSSVDLETQYFGPGTRLLVL.

This clonotype appeared once. An end of the junction differs from the germline gene, which may be a read error. The CDR3: CSARGTVTDTQYF. In DNA, the CDR3 is TGCAGTGCAAGAGGGACAGTCACAGATACGCAGTATTTT. The genes are TRBV20-1 and TRBJ2-3; 7 positions agree with TRBD1. The CDR3 totals 13 residues. Germline loops: CDR1 DFQATT, CDR2 SNEGSKA (reference sequence).

This chain uses TRBV20-1 with TRBJ2-3; weak D call: TRBD2 (7 bases). Per germline, CDR1 DFQATT and CDR2 SNEGSKA (reference sequence). The CDR3 covers 15 residues. The V and J ends lost 6 bases and 1 base respectively, with 17 bases between them. CDR3 sequence: CSAEALRGRTDTQYF. In nucleotides, the CDR3 is TGCAGTGCAGAGGCCTTGCGGGGGCGCACAGATACGCAGTATTTT.

The V call is TRBV5-1, the J call TRBJ1-1; D unresolved. The V end was cut by 0 bases, the J end by 1 base, with 7 bases between. This CDR3 contains 14 residues. Germline assignment: CDR1 SGHRS and CDR2 YFSETQ. The CDR3, as DNA: TGCGCCAGCAGCTTGGAACCTCCGAACACTGAAGCTTTCTTT. It encodes CASSLEPPNTEAFF.

This clonotype has ten or more counts. V usage is TRBV6-5 and J usage is TRBJ2-3; D may be TRBD1 or TRBD2 (6 bases each). The CDR3 extends over 16 amino acids. Trimming pared 0 bases from V and 2 bases from J, leaving 12 bases between. CDR1 is MNHEY, CDR2 SVGAGI, per germline. Here the CDR3 DNA reads TGTGCCAGCAGTTACTCCGGGGGCAGTAACACAGATACGCAGTATTTT. It specifies CASSYSGGSNTDTQYF.

This clonotype was seen many times. The chain employs TRBV6-5 and TRBJ1-6; D is undetermined. CDR1 and CDR2 (germline): MNHEY, SVGAGI. The CDR3 runs to 16 residues. Trimming took off 2 bases at V and 5 bases at J, with 13 bases between the two ends. CDR3 DNA: TGTGCCAGCAGTTACGTCCGGGGTCGTAATAATTCACCCCTCCACTTT. Its protein product is CASSYVRGRNNSPLHF.

This clonotype was detected only a few times. CDR3 residues: CASSQEQTSKNIQYF. The CDR3 region has the DNA TGCGCCAGCAGCCAAGAACAAACCAGCAAAAACATTCAGTACTTC. The chain is built from TRBV4-3 and TRBJ2-4; D is ambiguous. CDR1 is LGHNA, CDR2 YSLEER, per germline. CDR3 size: 15 residues. V lost 0 bases and J lost 3, with 9 bases in between.

This rearrangement joins TRBV24-1 to TRBJ2-3; D is undetermined. The germline V gene encodes CDR1 KGHDR and CDR2 SFDVKD. The CDR3 sequence is 11 residues long. The germline V and J ends were trimmed by 9 bases and 6 bases, with 9 bases remaining between them. DNA for the CDR3: TGTGCCACCGCTATAGGTGATACGCAGTATTTT. Translated, it gives CATAIGDTQYF.

CDR3 sequence (DNA): TGTGCCAGCAGCTGGCACACCGGGGAGCTGTTTTTT. It codes for CASSWHTGELFF. The chain recombines TRBV11-2 with TRBJ2-2; D gene unclear. This CDR3 has 12 residues. V dropped 4 bases and J dropped 3 bases, with 3 bases sitting between them. Germline V CDR1 and CDR2: SGHAT, FQNNGV.